The 25 T cell receptor beta chains below all came from one sample that was sequenced in a study of CD8 T cells in ankylosing spondylitis (TCRdb year 2017). The method was 5' RACE. Sequencing was carried out with an Illumina HiSeq 2500. TCRdb's own reprocessing of the public reads used fastp at Q25 and MiXCR and kept productive beta chains. Each entry is one CDR3 protein sequence, shown with its most common DNA and genes. Present in this sample are a few hundred thousand distinct CDR3 sequences, 11% of which were seen just once. The ten largest clones add up to around 10% of the sample. The sample consisted of blood, either unsorted or a sorted T cell fraction (not recorded which). The receptors stem from a female donor with ankylosing spondylitis or in good health (not recorded which).

This clonotype was seen more than once but under ten times. CDR3 protein: CASSQEGAGGLLNQPQHF. The CDR3 DNA reads as TGTGCCAGCAGCCAAGAAGGGGCTGGGGGGCTTCTCAATCAGCCCCAGCATTTT. The V and J genes are TRBV4-2 and TRBJ1-5; a weak D match, TRBD1 (6 bases). This CDR3 is built from 18 residues. The V end was cut by 0 bases, the J end by 3 bases, with 18 bases between. Germline CDR1 and CDR2: LGHNA and YNFKEQ.

This clonotype was seen many times. This chain joins TRBV20-1 and TRBJ2-1; D not certain. The germline CDR1 and CDR2 sequences are DFQATT and SNEGSKA (reference sequence). The CDR3 covers 15 residues. Trimming pared 5 bases from V and 7 bases from J, leaving 21 bases between. This chain's CDR3 is CSAPPVERVLNEQFF. The CDR3 DNA follows: TGCAGTGCTCCACCAGTCGAGAGAGTATTGAATGAGCAGTTCTTC.

This rearrangement joins TRBV12-3 or TRBV12-4 to TRBJ2-6; D might be TRBD1 (6 bases). Trimming pared 5 bases from V and 0 bases from J, leaving 14 bases between. This CDR3 is 17 amino acids long. CDR3 region: CASSVTGRLSGANVLTF. CDR3 coding DNA: TGTGCCAGCAGTGTAACAGGGCGGCTCTCTGGGGCCAACGTCCTGACTTTC.

This rearrangement joins TRBV20-1 to TRBJ2-7; 7 bases align to TRBD2. Unmatched junction bases numbered 15, after V lost 3 bases and J lost 7 bases. Germline CDR1 is DFQATT and CDR2 is SNEGSKA (reference sequence). The CDR3 contains 15 residues. The CDR3 region has the DNA TGCAGTGCTAGGGTGCTGGTGGGAGGGCTTGGAGAGCAGTACTTC. Translated: CSARVLVGGLGEQYF.

The V call is TRBV9, the J call TRBJ2-1; 7 nucleotides agree with TRBD2. The germline CDR1 and CDR2 sequences are SGDLS and YYNGEE. V was clipped by 3 bases and J by 6 bases; unmatched bases: 6. This CDR3 is 14 amino acids long. DNA for the CDR3: TGTGCCAGCAGCGCCTGGGGCGGGGGCAATGAGCAGTTCTTC. Its translation is CASSAWGGGNEQFF. Looking up the rest from reference TRBV9 and TRBJ2-1 gives the full variable domain: DSGVTQTPKHLITATGQRVTLRCSPRSGDLSVYWYQQSLDQGLQFLIQYYNGEERAKGNILERFSAQQFPDLHSELNLSSLELGDSALYFCASSAWGGGNEQFFGPGTRLTVL.

The sample holds a few counts of this clonotype. The genes are TRBV3-1 and TRBJ2-7; the D gene is possibly TRBD1 (5 bases). The V and J ends lost 0 bases and 6 bases respectively, with 9 bases between them. The CDR3 contains 13 residues. Germline V gene lookup returns CDR1 LGHDT and CDR2 YNNKEL (reference sequence). The CDR3 here is CASSQDRVREQYF. The CDR3 DNA follows: TGTGCCAGCAGCCAAGACAGGGTCCGCGAGCAGTACTTC.

This clonotype was seen many times. V and J are TRBV9 and TRBJ2-1; D ambiguous. V was cut by 3 bases and J by 7 bases, with 17 bases left in between. The CDR3 totals 15 residues. Per germline, CDR1 SGDLS and CDR2 YYNGEE. The CDR3, as DNA: TGTGCCAGCAGCGCCGTTGGTAGCCCCCTGAATGAGCAGTTCTTC. It translates to CASSAVGSPLNEQFF.

This clonotype turned up a few times. The chain is built from TRBV25-1 and TRBJ2-3; 8 bases are a match to TRBD1. The ends lost 5 bases at V and 4 bases at J; junction bases unmatched: 17. This CDR3 spans 18 amino acids. Germline CDR1 and CDR2: MGHDK and SYGVNS. The CDR3: CASSIQPLNQGAADTQYF. The CDR3 nucleotides are TGTGCCAGCAGTATACAACCCTTGAACCAGGGGGCTGCAGATACGCAGTATTTT.

The V and J genes are TRBV20-1 and TRBJ2-2; 11 bases agree with TRBD2. The CDR3 loop spans 15 amino acids. Germline CDR1 DFQATT, CDR2 SNEGSKA (reference sequence). The junction had 7 bases not matched to a gene; V was cut back by 6 bases and J by 4 bases. CDR3 coding DNA: TGCAGTGCAAGTAGCGGGAGGGCCGGCACCGGGGAGCTGTTTTTT. Translated: CSASSGRAGTGELFF.

The V gene is TRBV12-3 or TRBV12-4, the J gene TRBJ2-5; 8 nucleotides agree with TRBD1. J was trimmed by 5 bases and V by 6 bases; bases with no gene match: 17. CDR3 size: 17 residues. The CDR3, as DNA: TGTGCCAGCAGCCCCGGGACAGGCCAGGGGCATTCTGAGACCCAGTACTTC. Protein: CASSPGTGQGHSETQYF.

This clonotype has only one observation. The V and J genes are TRBV2 and TRBJ1-1; 12 nucleotides align to TRBD1. V trimming: 5 bases; J trimming: 3 bases; junction bases outside the gene matches: 16. Germline-derived CDR1 and CDR2 are SNHLY and FYNNEI. This CDR3 comprises 19 residues. This chain's CDR3 is CASSHTLPGQGAGDTEAFF. Written as DNA, the CDR3 is TGTGCCAGCAGTCATACTTTACCGGGACAGGGGGCTGGGGACACTGAAGCTTTCTTT.

Remarks on this clonotype: The junction differs from germline at one of its ends, possibly a read error. The rearrangement links TRBV20-1 to TRBJ2-3; 9 nucleotides line up with TRBD2. CDR1 is DFQATT, CDR2 SNEGSKA, per germline (reference sequence). The length of the CDR3 is 17 residues. The chain's CDR3 is CCAFFPLGGGAADTQYF. The CDR3, as DNA: TGCTGTGCTTTCTTTCCCCTGGGCGGGGGGGCCGCAGATACGCAGTATTTT.

This clonotype was picked up many times. V and J are TRBV29-1 and TRBJ2-1, with a tentative D call TRBD2 (5 bases). The CDR3 sequence is 13 residues long. Trimming took 4 bases from V and 6 from J, leaving 13 bases between them. Germline V gene sequence: CDR1 SQVTM, CDR2 ANQGSEA. The CDR3 spells CSVGTVLSNEQFF. CDR3 nucleotide sequence: TGCAGCGTTGGGACTGTTTTGAGCAATGAGCAGTTCTTC.

This clonotype was observed a few times. The V call is TRBV2, the J call TRBJ2-1, with no clear D. The V gene's germline CDR1 is SNHLY and CDR2 FYNNEI. The CDR3 is made up of 11 amino acids. Trimming took 3 bases from V and 12 from J, leaving 9 bases between them. CDR3 coding DNA: TGTGCCAGCAGTGAGGTGGGTGGGCAGTTCTTC. Protein sequence: CASSEVGGQFF. Looking up the rest from reference TRBV2 and TRBJ2-1 gives the full variable domain: EPEVTQTPSHQVTQMGQEVILRCVPISNHLYFYWYRQILGQKVEFLVSFYNNEISEKSEIFDDQFSVERPDGSNFTLKIRSTKLEDSAMYFCASSEVGGQFFGPGTRLTVL.

This clonotype was recorded a few times. The chain is built from TRBV29-1 and TRBJ2-3; D not resolved. Germline CDR1 SQVTM, CDR2 ANQGSEA. The CDR3 loop spans 13 amino acids. Trimming shortened V by 4 bases and J by 0 bases, and 8 bases separated the two germline ends. CDR3 bases: TGCAGCGTTGTAGCCAGTAGCACAGATACGCAGTATTTT. Residues: CSVVASSTDTQYF.

This clonotype came up a few times. The chain links TRBV27 to TRBJ2-2, with unresolved D. CDR1 and CDR2 (germline): MNHEY, SMNVEV (reference sequence). The ends were cut back, 2 bases at V and 1 base at J, with 11 bases in the middle. The CDR3 has 16 amino acids. The CDR3 sequence is CASSLTRGVNTGELFF. The CDR3 nucleotides are TGTGCCAGCAGTTTAACTCGCGGCGTGAACACCGGGGAGCTGTTTTTT.

This clonotype was found many times. CDR3 bases: TGCAGTGCGGATTACACCGGCGGGAACACTGAAGCTTTCTTT. Translating gives CSADYTGGNTEAFF. The genes are TRBV20-1 and TRBJ1-1, with D uncertain. The germline gives CDR1 DFQATT, CDR2 SNEGSKA (reference sequence). V lost 6 bases and J lost 1, with 15 bases in between. There are 14 residues in the CDR3.

This clonotype was seen many times. V gene TRBV5-1 combines with J gene TRBJ1-1; D gene unclear. The CDR3 has 13 amino acids. The germline gives CDR1 SGHRS, CDR2 YFSETQ. V lost 4 bases and J 0 bases, leaving 7 bases between the germline ends. The CDR3 protein is CASSINMNTEAFF. For the CDR3, the DNA is TGCGCCAGCAGCATCAACATGAACACTGAAGCTTTCTTT.

V and J are TRBV19 and TRBJ2-1, with D unresolved. CDR3 length: 12 amino acids. V gave up 5 bases and J gave up 8 bases, with 10 bases separating them. CDR1 is LNHDA and CDR2 is SQIVND in the germline V gene (reference sequence). For the CDR3, the DNA is TGTGCCAGTAGTCGATGGATGGATGAGCAGTTCTTC. It encodes CASSRWMDEQFF.

This clonotype was observed many times. V is TRBV27 and J is TRBJ2-4; TRBD2 might be the D (6 bases). The V and J ends lost 3 bases and 0 bases respectively, with 15 bases between them. From germline, CDR1 is MNHEY and CDR2 SMNVEV (reference sequence). The CDR3 runs 17 residues. The CDR3 sequence is CASSLSVEGLAKNIQYF. In DNA, the CDR3 is TGTGCCAGCAGTTTGAGTGTGGAGGGTCTAGCCAAAAACATTCAGTACTTC.

This clonotype was seen many times. The V and J genes are TRBV28 and TRBJ2-2; tentative D call: TRBD1 (5 bases). Trimming removed 4 bases from V and 6 bases from J, with 12 bases in between. CDR1 and CDR2 from the germline V gene are MDHEN and SYDVKM. The CDR3 runs to 14 residues. Here the CDR3 DNA reads TGTGCCAGCAGTTCACTCAGGGTTTCCGGGGAGCTGTTTTTT. This encodes CASSSLRVSGELFF.

This clonotype was found many times. This sequence joins TRBV5-5 and TRBJ1-4; D remains ambiguous. Deletions cut 2 bases from V and 1 base from J, with 12 bases between. CDR1 and CDR2 (germline): SGHKS, YYEKEE (reference sequence). The CDR3 consists of 16 residues. CDR3 coding DNA: TGTGCCAGCAGCTTAGACCCCCCTCGAACTAATGAAAAACTGTTTTTT. It codes for CASSLDPPRTNEKLFF.

The J gene is TRBJ1-1, the V gene TRBV20-1; weak D call: TRBD1 (5 bases). Trimming removed 1 base from V and 11 bases from J, with 14 bases in between. From germline, CDR1 is DFQATT and CDR2 SNEGSKA (reference sequence). The CDR3 consists of 12 residues. CDR3 sequence reads: CSARGEARAAFF. DNA of the CDR3: TGCAGTGCTAGAGGTGAGGCCAGGGCGGCTTTCTTT.

There are a few counts of this clonotype. The chain is built from TRBV6-8 and TRBJ1-1, with 11 bases fitting TRBD1. Looked up from germline, CDR1 is MNHGY and CDR2 is SAAAGT. The CDR3 is 14 amino acids. The junction had 4 bases not matched to a gene; V was cut back by 7 bases and J by 3 bases. The CDR3: CASIPGQGDTEAFF. CDR3 DNA: TGTGCCAGCATCCCGGGACAGGGGGACACTGAAGCTTTCTTT.

V is TRBV20-1 and J is TRBJ2-7; 7 nucleotides match TRBD2. CDR3 length: 15 amino acids. Germline assignment: CDR1 DFQATT and CDR2 SNEGSKA (reference sequence). With V trimmed by 0 bases and J by 1 base, 6 bases remained unmatched. The CDR3 DNA sequence: TGCAGTGCTAGAGATCCCGGCGGGGGATCCTACGAGCAGTACTTC. Translating it yields CSARDPGGGSYEQYF.